This TCR beta chain was sequenced during a study of cytomegalovirus exposure and HLA in healthy donors. Study at large: Across more than 350 genotyped donors, around 82% landed in the Caucasian-associated ancestry cluster.

The PCR ran on 60 Vbeta and 13 Jbeta primers. TCRdb keeps only in-frame clones here, not all; method: immunoSEQ multiplex PCR. The table includes roughly 150,000 clones, 75% to 85% detected once. The CDR3 sequence is 11 residues long. Germline V gives CDR1 SNHLY, CDR2 FYNNEI. Concerning this clone itself: Its antigen is as yet unknown. One end of the junction does not line up with germline, which may come from a read error.

Findings of the study overall: High specificity and sensitivity for cytomegalovirus status were reported for the classifier. Later analysis demonstrated an association between a missense DCLRE1C variant and TCR beta V- and J-gene trimming.

The V gene is TRBV2, the J gene TRBJ1-2; D is undetermined. Sequencing was done on a sample of PBMCs. The source is a girl aged 2-15 years in good health and CMV-seropositive. The CDR3 DNA reads as TGTGCCGCAATCCTTGACACCTCCGGCGCCTTC. It encodes CAAILDTSGAF.